A single sample gave rise to the 29 T cell receptor beta chains below, sequenced in a study of memory CD4+ T cells and cytomegalovirus serostatus. The repertoire was sequenced with immunoSEQ multiplex PCR; TCRdb's copy has only in-frame clones and lacks some. Among approximately 45,000 clones listed, about 79% were seen once. The sort gate was single viable CD3+CD4+CD8-CD45RO+ cells for memory CD4+ T cells. Sequencing input: memory CD4+ T cells from blood. The source of these receptors is an adult in good health and CMV-seronegative.

The chain is built from TRBV4-1 and TRBJ2-5; 7 nucleotides align to TRBD2. The CDR3 extends over 16 amino acids. V shed 0 bases, J shed 2 bases, and the junction held 6 bases outside the gene matches. Looked up from germline, CDR1 is MGHRA and CDR2 is YSYEKL. CDR3 sequence (DNA): TGCGCCAGCAGCCAAGATCGGGGGGTGGGGCAAGAGACCCAGTACTTC. Translation gives CASSQDRGVGQETQYF.

The V call is TRBV6-5, the J call TRBJ1-4; D ambiguous. V was shortened by 4 bases and J by 0 bases, with 12 bases between the two germline ends. This CDR3 contains 16 residues. CDR1 is MNHEY, CDR2 SVGAGI, per germline. The CDR3 here is CASSSPEDATNEKLFF. The CDR3 coding sequence is TGTGCCAGCAGTTCTCCGGAGGACGCAACTAATGAAAAACTGTTTTTT.

This clone was picked up a small number of times. The V call is TRBV2, the J call TRBJ1-2; D not resolved. Germline V gene data show CDR1 as SNHLY and CDR2 as FYNNEI. Trimming left V 5 bases short and J 2 bases short, with 15 bases between. The CDR3 consists of 15 residues. The CDR3 DNA follows: TGTGCCAGCAGTCTGGAAGGAGCCGTGAACTATGGCTACACCTTC. It codes for CASSLEGAVNYGYTF.

The chain joins TRBV4-1 to TRBJ1-1; D gene unclear. This CDR3 spans 14 amino acids. The ends were cut back, 1 base at V and 1 base at J, with 7 bases in the middle. Germline CDR1 and CDR2: MGHRA and YSYEKL. The CDR3 here is CASSQGQTNTEAFF. Written as DNA, the CDR3 is TGCGCCAGCAGCCAAGGCCAGACGAACACTGAAGCTTTCTTT.

The chain combines TRBV2 with TRBJ2-5; unclear D gene. The CDR3 runs to 13 residues. Germline V gives CDR1 SNHLY, CDR2 FYNNEI. V was cut by 3 bases and J by 2 bases, with 7 bases left in between. The chain's CDR3 is CASSDASQETQYF. CDR3 nucleotide sequence: TGTGCCAGCAGTGATGCCAGTCAAGAGACCCAGTACTTC.

The V call is TRBV7-9, the J call TRBJ1-2; 9 bases agree with TRBD1. The CDR3 sequence is 14 residues long. The V gene's germline CDR1 is SEHNR and CDR2 FQNEAQ (reference sequence). With V trimmed by 0 bases and J by 7 bases, 3 bases remained unmatched. CDR3 residues: CASSLAGTGSGYTF. The CDR3 nucleotides read TGTGCCAGCAGCTTAGCTGGGACAGGGTCTGGCTACACCTTC.

V and J are TRBV6-1 and TRBJ2-3, with D perhaps matching TRBD2 (6 bases). V was pared by 4 bases and J by 9 bases, with 17 bases between. Looked up from germline, CDR1 is MNHNS and CDR2 is SASEGT. The CDR3 consists of 14 residues. For the CDR3, the DNA is TGTGCCAGCAGTGTAGGTCTATGGGAGGTCACGCAGTATTTT. This translates into CASSVGLWEVTQYF.

This clone was seen just once. The chain links TRBV7-9 to TRBJ2-1, with D unclear. Germline-derived CDR1 and CDR2 are SEHNR and FQNEAQ (reference sequence). The CDR3 has 11 amino acids. V was trimmed by 2 bases and J by 8 bases, leaving 4 bases between them. Here the CDR3 reads CASSLRYEQFF. The DNA for the CDR3 is TGTGCCAGCAGCTTAAGGTATGAGCAGTTCTTC.

The rearrangement joins TRBV4-2 to TRBJ2-5; no reliable D call. CDR1 is LGHNA, CDR2 YNFKEQ, per germline. Trimming left V 0 bases short and J 1 base short, with 6 bases between. This CDR3 has 14 amino acids. The CDR3: CASSQESSQETQYF. The CDR3 nucleotides are TGTGCCAGCAGCCAAGAGAGTAGCCAAGAGACCCAGTACTTC.

This rearrangement joins TRBV18 to TRBJ1-4; 9 bases agree with TRBD1. The CDR3 spans 17 residues. J gave up 8 bases and V 3 bases, and 13 bases lay outside the gene matches. The germline gives CDR1 KGHSH, CDR2 LQKENI. This CDR3 reads CASSPQYPGQGPEKLFF. The CDR3 DNA follows: TGTGCCAGCTCACCGCAGTATCCGGGACAGGGACCCGAAAAACTGTTTTTT.

The chain joins TRBV5-6 to TRBJ1-2, with D perhaps matching TRBD1 (6 bases). Germline V CDR1 and CDR2: SGHDT, YYEEEE. V was cut by 2 bases and J by 4 bases, with 12 bases left in between. The CDR3 has 14 amino acids. The DNA for the CDR3 is TGTGCCAGCAGCTTAACCAGGGGTCGCTATGGCTACACCTTC. Protein product: CASSLTRGRYGYTF.

CDR3 loop: CASSSQQGIHNYGYTF. The CDR3 DNA is TGTGCCAGCAGCTCACAGCAGGGGATTCATAACTATGGCTACACCTTC. The rearrangement uses TRBV7-2 and TRBJ1-2, with D tentatively TRBD1 (6 bases). The CDR3 has 16 amino acids. Trimming pared 4 bases from V and 1 base from J, leaving 16 bases between. Per germline, CDR1 SGHTA and CDR2 FQGNSA. Full variable domain (rest looked up from reference TRBV7-2 and TRBJ1-2): GAGVSQSPSNKVTEKGKDVELRCDPISGHTALYWYRQSLGQGLEFLIYFQGNSAPDKSGLPSDRFSAERTGGSVSTLTIQRTQQEDSAVYLCASSSQQGIHNYGYTFGSGTRLTVV.

This chain joins TRBV19 and TRBJ1-2; D might be TRBD1 (5 bases). The V gene's germline CDR1 is LNHDA and CDR2 SQIVND (reference sequence). The CDR3 consists of 16 residues. Trimming cost V 5 bases and J 4 bases, with 20 bases left between them. CDR3 loop: CASSVAGTELPYGYTF. The CDR3 nucleotides read TGTGCCAGTAGTGTTGCCGGGACGGAGCTCCCCTATGGCTACACCTTC.

This clone was observed a few times. The chain uses TRBV29-1 and TRBJ1-1, with a possible D match to TRBD1 (5 bases). Deletions cut 6 bases from V and 1 base from J, with 9 bases between. Germline-derived CDR1 and CDR2 are SQVTM and ANQGSEA. The CDR3 is 12 residues long. The DNA for the CDR3 is TGCAGCGTCGAGAGGGGGAACACTGAAGCTTTCTTT. Protein product: CSVERGNTEAFF.

The chain recombines TRBV6-5 with TRBJ1-2, with D perhaps TRBD1 (5 bases). Deletions cut 6 bases from V and 7 bases from J, with 9 bases between. The CDR3 runs 11 residues. CDR1 and CDR2 from the germline V gene are MNHEY and SVGAGI. CDR3 DNA sequence: TGTGCCAGCAGACTTAGGGGTGGCTACACCTTC. It is translated as CASRLRGGYTF.

This chain connects TRBV7-2 to TRBJ2-5, with 7 bases aligning to TRBD1. Trimming at V came to 5 bases and at J to 5 bases, leaving 11 bases not matched to a gene. The CDR3 is made up of 15 amino acids. Germline CDR1 is SGHTA and CDR2 is FQGNSA. CDR3 bases: TGTGCCAGCAGCCTCGCAGGGGGAAGGCGGGAGACCCAGTACTTC. Translating gives CASSLAGGRRETQYF.

The chain recombines TRBV6-5 with TRBJ1-1, with D unclear. Per the germline V gene, CDR1 is MNHEY and CDR2 is SVGAGI. V lost 0 bases and J lost 7, with 9 bases in between. The CDR3 totals 13 residues. The CDR3 here is CASSYSRTGEAFF. CDR3 DNA sequence: TGTGCCAGCAGTTACTCTAGGACGGGTGAAGCTTTCTTT.

The chain combines TRBV29-1 with TRBJ1-1; no firm D call. The CDR3 runs to 14 residues. V was shortened by 7 bases and J by 0 bases, with 15 bases between the two germline ends. Germline V CDR1 and CDR2: SQVTM, ANQGSEA. CDR3 in amino acids: CSAGRLALNTEAFF. DNA of the CDR3: TGCAGCGCCGGCCGATTGGCATTGAACACTGAAGCTTTCTTT.

The chain links TRBV11-2 to TRBJ2-7; D uncertain. Germline V lookup: CDR1 SGHAT, CDR2 FQNNGV. The length of the CDR3 is 12 residues. Trimming stripped 4 bases from V and 6 bases from J, with 10 bases between. The DNA for the CDR3 is TGTGCCAGCAGCTCCACCGTGGGCGAGCAGTACTTC. Translated: CASSSTVGEQYF.

V gene TRBV11-3 combines with J gene TRBJ2-7, with 14 bases fitting TRBD2. Germline V gene data show CDR1 as SGHNT and CDR2 as YENEEA. The CDR3 loop spans 16 amino acids. V was pared by 5 bases and J by 5 bases, with 8 bases of the junction left unmatched. CDR3 protein: CASSLLGLAGANEQYF. The CDR3 DNA is TGTGCCAGCAGCCTCCTGGGACTAGCGGGAGCAAACGAGCAGTACTTC. The full variable domain, rest sourced from reference TRBV11-3 and TRBJ2-7, is EAGVVQSPRYKIIEKKQPVAFWCNPISGHNTLYWYLQNLGQGPELLIRYENEEAVDDSQLPKDRFSAERLKGVDSTLKIQPAELGDSAVYLCASSLLGLAGANEQYFGPGTRLTVT.

The chain carries TRBV18 and TRBJ2-1, with 8 bases fitting TRBD2. From germline, CDR1 is KGHSH and CDR2 LQKENI. Losses at the gene ends were 6 bases for V and 7 bases for J; bases not matched to a gene: 14. This CDR3 region has 16 residues. The CDR3 coding sequence is TGTGCCAGCTCTCCCCTAAGCGGGAGAGGGGGGAATGAGCAGTTCTTC. Protein sequence: CASSPLSGRGGNEQFF.

V usage is TRBV11-2 and J usage is TRBJ2-7, with 7 bases fitting TRBD2. The ends lost 5 bases at V and 3 bases at J; junction bases unmatched: 10. The CDR3 extends over 15 amino acids. From germline, CDR1 is SGHAT and CDR2 FQNNGV. The CDR3, as DNA: TGTGCCAGCAGCCCTCACAGGACTAGAGGCTACGAGCAGTACTTC. It specifies CASSPHRTRGYEQYF. Together with reference TRBV11-2 and TRBJ2-7, the CDR3 gives the full variable domain: EAGVAQSPRYKIIEKRQSVAFWCNPISGHATLYWYQQILGQGPKLLIQFQNNGVVDDSQLPKDRFSAERLKGVDSTLKIQPAKLEDSAVYLCASSPHRTRGYEQYFGPGTRLTVT.

The CDR3 sequence is CASSVASGRHTGELFF. The CDR3 nucleotides read TGTGCCAGCAGTGTGGCTAGCGGGAGGCATACCGGGGAGCTGTTTTTT. This chain uses TRBV2 with TRBJ2-2; 11 nucleotides agree with TRBD2. CDR3 length: 16 amino acids. The V and J ends lost 4 bases and 5 bases, in that order; junction bases with no gene match: 6. Germline V gene sequence: CDR1 SNHLY, CDR2 FYNNEI.

V gene TRBV14 combines with J gene TRBJ2-5; the D gene is possibly TRBD2 (6 bases). The CDR3 extends over 15 amino acids. Germline CDR1 reads SGHDN; CDR2 reads FVKESK. The V and J ends lost 0 bases and 3 bases respectively, with 11 bases between them. The CDR3 nucleotides are TGTGCCAGCAGCCAAGACCGGGGAGGAGAAGAGACCCAGTACTTC. Residues: CASSQDRGGEETQYF.

The chain uses TRBV5-6 and TRBJ2-1; 9 positions match TRBD2. The CDR3 is 15 residues long. The germline V gene encodes CDR1 SGHDT and CDR2 YYEEEE. The V segment lost 3 bases and the J segment 8 bases; nucleotides outside the gene matches: 9. Here the CDR3 DNA reads TGTGCCAGCAGCTCCTTACTAGCGGGTTGGGATGAGCAGTTCTTC. Its translation: CASSSLLAGWDEQFF. Supplemented by reference TRBV5-6 and TRBJ2-1, the full variable domain reads DAGVTQSPTHLIKTRGQQVTLRCSPKSGHDTVSWYQQALGQGPQFIFQYYEEEERQRGNFPDRFSGHQFPNYSSELNVNALLLGDSALYLCASSSLLAGWDEQFFGPGTRLTVL.

The chain combines TRBV28 with TRBJ1-1; no clear D gene. This CDR3 has 18 residues. The germline V gene has CDR1 MDHEN and CDR2 SYDVKM. Trimming pared 5 bases from V and 4 bases from J, leaving 26 bases between. CDR3 amino acids: CASSRHLGRELSSTEAFF. The CDR3 DNA reads TGTGCCAGCAGTCGCCATTTAGGACGAGAACTATCGAGCACTGAAGCTTTCTTT.

J is TRBJ2-1 and V is TRBV10-3; weak D call: TRBD2 (5 bases). The CDR3 runs 13 residues. CDR1 is ENHRY, CDR2 SYGVKD, per germline. Trimming removed 7 bases at V and 7 bases at J, with 14 bases between. The CDR3 loop is CAINQNPGNEQFF. The DNA for the CDR3 is TGTGCCATCAACCAGAACCCGGGGAATGAGCAGTTCTTC.

This clone was counted a single time. CDR3 sequence: CASSQDWDPGLPSYEQYF. The DNA for the CDR3 is TGCGCCAGCAGCCAAGATTGGGATCCGGGACTCCCATCCTACGAGCAGTACTTC. The V gene is TRBV4-1, the J gene TRBJ2-7; TRBD2 is a possible D gene (6 bases). This CDR3 region has 18 residues. The germline V gene has CDR1 MGHRA and CDR2 YSYEKL. Trimming pared 0 bases from V and 1 base from J, leaving 19 bases between.

The chain has TRBV12-5 and TRBJ1-2; D remains ambiguous. V lost 4 bases and J 0 bases, leaving 3 bases between the germline ends. The germline CDR1 and CDR2 sequences are LGHNT and FRNRAP. This CDR3 is built from 12 residues. The CDR3 region is CASGYSNYGYTF. CDR3 coding DNA: TGTGCTAGTGGTTATTCTAACTATGGCTACACCTTC. Based on the CDR3 plus reference TRBV12-5 and TRBJ1-2, the full variable domain is DARVTQTPRHKVTEMGQEVTMRCQPILGHNTVFWYRQTMMQGLELLAYFRNRAPLDDSGMPKDRFSAEMPDATLATLKIQPSEPRDSAVYFCASGYSNYGYTFGSGTRLTVV.